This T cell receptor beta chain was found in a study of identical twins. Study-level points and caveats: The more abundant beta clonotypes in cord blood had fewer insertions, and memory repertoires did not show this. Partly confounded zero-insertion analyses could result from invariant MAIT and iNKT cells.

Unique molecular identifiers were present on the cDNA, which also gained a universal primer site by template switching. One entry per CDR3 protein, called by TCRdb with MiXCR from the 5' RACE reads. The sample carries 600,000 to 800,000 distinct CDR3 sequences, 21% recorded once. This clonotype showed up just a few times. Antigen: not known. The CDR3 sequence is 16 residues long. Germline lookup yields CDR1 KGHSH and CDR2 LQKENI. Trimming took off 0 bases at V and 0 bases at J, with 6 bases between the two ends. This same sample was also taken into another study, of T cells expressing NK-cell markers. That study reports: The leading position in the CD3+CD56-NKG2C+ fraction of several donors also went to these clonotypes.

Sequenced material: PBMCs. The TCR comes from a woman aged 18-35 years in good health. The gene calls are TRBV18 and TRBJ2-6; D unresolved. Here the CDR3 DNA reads TGTGCCAGCTCACCACCCCATCTCTCTGGGGCCAACGTCCTGACTTTC. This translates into CASSPPHLSGANVLTF.